This TCR beta chain was sequenced during a study of blood T cell repertoires in COVID-19. About the research overall: Samples taken during acute and convalescent COVID-19 were collected in the United States, Italy and Spain. T cells, B-cell-depleted T cells, or PBMCs provided the cDNA or gDNA that served as material.

In the study's own analysis: Using reference gene primer amplification, nucleated cell counts were estimated. The protocol was immunoSEQ multiplex PCR, while the TCRdb copy is restricted to in-frame clones and leaves out a portion. That table furnishes V, J and clone size, whereas the DNA furnished D and trimming. The sample yields more than 95,000 clones, around 63% seen once. The length of the CDR3 is 12 residues. CDR1 SGHRS and CDR2 YFSETQ come from the germline V gene. V lost 0 bases, J lost 7 bases, and 8 bases lay in between. The gene calls are TRBV5-1 and TRBJ2-7; D uncertain. The clonotype was recovered from a woman aged 70 to 79 with acute or convalescent COVID-19. Sequencing was carried out using peripheral blood. DNA for the CDR3: TGCGCCAGCAGCTTGGGAGGTAGGGAGCAGTACTTC. It codes for CASSLGGREQYF.